Given below is one T cell receptor beta chain in context. The antigen is unknown. The read ends 3 residues before the CDR3 terminus; that terminus is restored from the germline J gene. The CDR3 contains 13 residues. CDR1 and CDR2 from the germline V gene are DFQATT and SNEGSKA (reference sequence). V was clipped by 1 base and J by 3 bases, with 7 bases between them. TCRdb keeps only in-frame clones here, not all; method: immunoSEQ multiplex PCR. The sample table includes roughly 40,000 clones. This sample is part of a study of T cells in women clearing cervical HPV infection. Study-level points and caveats: Richness plus V gene abundances separated cases from controls with AUC about 0.87.

This sequence originates from a woman aged 18 to 75 with a cervical HPV16 infection that either progressed to CIN3+ or cleared (not recorded which). The V call is TRBV20-1, the J call TRBJ1-3; tentative D call: TRBD1 (6 bases). Material: blood buffy coat. The covered CDR3 bases are TGCAGTGCTAGAGGACAGGATGGAAACACC. Amino acids: CSARGQDGNT. From start to end, the CDR3 is CSARGQDGNTIYF.